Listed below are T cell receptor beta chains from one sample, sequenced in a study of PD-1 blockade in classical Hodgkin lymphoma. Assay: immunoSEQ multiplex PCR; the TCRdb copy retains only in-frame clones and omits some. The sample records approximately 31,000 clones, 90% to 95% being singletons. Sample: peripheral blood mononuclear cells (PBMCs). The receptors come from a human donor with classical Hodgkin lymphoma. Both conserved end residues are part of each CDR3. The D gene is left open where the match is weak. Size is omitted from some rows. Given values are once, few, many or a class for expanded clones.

TGTGCCAGCAGCGTAACCCATAGCAATCAGCCCCAGCATTTT	CASSVTHSNQPQHF	-	TRBJ1-5	TRBV9	-
TGTGCCAGCAGTACCCCAGGGGGAGAGCAGTTCTTC	CASSTPGGEQFF	TRBD1	TRBJ2-1	TRBV6-5	once
TGTGCCAGCTCACCAAGCCTTCCGGACACAAGGAGGAATGAGCAGTTCTTC	CASSPSLPDTRRNEQFF	-	TRBJ2-1	TRBV18	-
TGTGCCAGCTCACCGCCAAACACCGGGGAGCTGTTTTTT	CASSPPNTGELFF	-	TRBJ2-2	TRBV18	-
TGCGCCAGCGGGGAACCTAACTATGGCTACACCTTC	CASGEPNYGYTF	-	TRBJ1-2	TRBV5-1	-
TGTGCCAGCAGCTTGGGTGTCGGGACCTACGAGCAGTACTTC	CASSLGVGTYEQYF	-	TRBJ2-7	TRBV5-6	-
TGTGCCAGCAGCCTCGGGACAGGGAACTATGGCTACACCTTC	CASSLGTGNYGYTF	TRBD1	TRBJ1-2	TRBV7-2	-
TGCAGTGCCCGACAGTACGAGCAGTACTTC	CSARQYEQYF	-	TRBJ2-7	TRBV20-1	-
TGTGCCAGCTCATCTACTATGGATACGTATGGCTACACCTTC	CASSSTMDTYGYTF	-	TRBJ1-2	TRBV18	-
TGTGCCTGTCGGAGGGCCAACACCGGGGAGCTGTTTTTT	CACRRANTGELFF	-	TRBJ2-2	TRBV30	-
TGTGTCAGCAGTTTACTAGGACAGGGAGTATCTAGCTATGGCTACACCTTC	CVSSLLGQGVSSYGYTF	TRBD1	TRBJ1-2	TRBV27	-
TGCGCCAGCAGCCAAGGGACTAGCGTGGAGACCCAGTACTTC	CASSQGTSVETQYF	TRBD2	TRBJ2-5	TRBV4-1	-
TGTGCCAGCAGCTTAGGACTTGTTAGGGAAGCTTTCTTT	CASSLGLVREAFF	-	TRBJ1-1	TRBV7-9	-
TGTGCCAGCAGCCAGGGAGTGGACAGGGCTTTTGCAGCTTTCTTT	CASSQGVDRAFAAFF	TRBD1	TRBJ1-1	TRBV4-2	-
TGTGCCAGCAGCAACGTTCCGAATACGCAGTATTTT	CASSNVPNTQYF	-	TRBJ2-3	TRBV21-1	-
TGTGCCAGCAGTGACGGCGGGGGGGCAGATACGCAGTATTTT	CASSDGGGADTQYF	TRBD2	TRBJ2-3	TRBV6-4	-
TGTGCCATCACTAGCGGGAGTGTCGCGTATTTT	CAITSGSVAYF	TRBD2	TRBJ2-3	TRBV10-3	-
TGTGCCACCAAGGGGATAAATCAGCCCCAGCATTTT	CATKGINQPQHF	-	TRBJ1-5	TRBV28	-
TGTGCCAGCAGACCTAAGGACAGCGGGGGAAACACCATATATTTT	CASRPKDSGGNTIYF	-	TRBJ1-3	TRBV2	-
TGTGCCAGTAGTATCAATAATACGCAGTATTTT	CASSINNTQYF	-	TRBJ2-3	TRBV19	-
TGTGCCAGCAGCTTAGGAGGAACAGTCAATCAGCCCCAGCATTTT	CASSLGGTVNQPQHF	-	TRBJ1-5	TRBV7-2	-
TGCGCCAGCAGTGCACCCTGGGGGGAGATCACAGATACGCAGTATTTT	CASSAPWGEITDTQYF	-	TRBJ2-3	TRBV10-2	-
TGTGCCAGTAGCCCTGGACTAGCGGGACCCTACGAGCAGTACTTC	CASSPGLAGPYEQYF	TRBD2	TRBJ2-7	TRBV19	-
TGTGCCAGCAGCTTTGACGCAGGAGCCCTGTTTTTT	CASSFDAGALFF	-	TRBJ2-2	TRBV5-4	-
TGTGCCAGCAGTGAACGGGCGGGGAATGGAAACACCATATATTTT	CASSERAGNGNTIYF	-	TRBJ1-3	TRBV6-1	-
TGCGCCAGCAGCTTACAAGCGGGAGGATCCTACAATGAGCAGTTCTTC	CASSLQAGGSYNEQFF	TRBD2	TRBJ2-1	TRBV5-1	-
TGTGCTCCGGGCGCTTCTGTGGGGGTAGCTTTCTTT	CAPGASVGVAFF	-	TRBJ1-1	TRBV6-4	once
TGTGCCAGCAGTGACGGGCGGGACACCGGGGAGCTGTTTTTT	CASSDGRDTGELFF	-	TRBJ2-2	TRBV25-1	-
TGTGCCAGCAGCTTGGTTCCAGCAGGGAATACGCAGTATTTT	CASSLVPAGNTQYF	-	TRBJ2-3	TRBV5-8	-
TGTGCCAGCAACACCCCCCGGGGCGGCACTGAAGCTTTCTTT	CASNTPRGGTEAFF	-	TRBJ1-1	TRBV6-1	-
TGTGCCAGCAGTCCCCTCAGGGCTCAGAAAACCTACGAGCAGTACTTC	CASSPLRAQKTYEQYF	-	TRBJ2-7	TRBV28	-
TGTGCCAGCAGTCGTGGGGGTGGCGAGGGATCACCCCTCCACTTT	CASSRGGGEGSPLHF	-	TRBJ1-6	TRBV6-6	-